This is a list of T cell receptor beta chains from one sample in a study of response to subunit inactivated influenza vaccine. TCRdb processed the RT-PCR reads anew with MiXCR; each CDR3 protein has one entry. The sample has 450,000 to 600,000 distinct CDR3 sequences, about 7.6% seen once. The specimen comprised PBMCs from blood, sampled less than 30 months after vaccination. These receptors all stem from a man aged 45 to 70 who received an inactivated influenza vaccine. CDR3s include the opening cysteine and the closing phenylalanine or tryptophan. The order of the fields is clone size, D gene, J gene, V gene, CDR3 DNA, CDR3 protein. D genes are given only for firm matches. The size field is filled for only some rows; it gives once, few, many or a size class.

many	TRBD1	TRBJ1-3	TRBV7-6	TGTGCCAGCAGCTTAGCGCCCAGACAGGGGGCGAACACCATATATTTT	CASSLAPRQGANTIYF
many	-	TRBJ2-1	TRBV7-2	TGTGCCAGCAGCTACTCGAGGGGCGATGGGCGGTTCTTC	CASSYSRGDGRFF
few	TRBD1	TRBJ1-1	TRBV5-5	TGTGCCAGCAGCGGCGGGACAGGGGGTGGGAGCACTGAAGCTTTCTTT	CASSGGTGGGSTEAFF
-	-	TRBJ2-7	TRBV30	TGTGCCTGGAAGAAGACAGACCTAACCTACGAGCAGTACTTC	CAWKKTDLTYEQYF
few	TRBD2	TRBJ2-1	TRBV4-3	TGCGCCAGCAGCCACGATAGCGGGAGCGGGGAGCAGTTCTTC	CASSHDSGSGEQFF
few	-	TRBJ2-7	TRBV5-1	TGCGCCAGCAGCGGGGACTTCTTTGAGCAGTACTTC	CASSGDFFEQYF
few	-	TRBJ2-1	TRBV20-1	TGCAGTGCTAGTGCGCGGGTGGAGCAGTTCTTC	CSASARVEQFF
many	-	TRBJ2-1	TRBV19	TGTGCCAGTAGTATCCCGTTCTACAATGAGCAGTTCTTC	CASSIPFYNEQFF
few	TRBD1	TRBJ2-7	TRBV7-2	TGTGCCAGCAGCTTAGTGAGGGACAGGGCTAAACCCTACGAGCAGTACTTC	CASSLVRDRAKPYEQYF
-	-	TRBJ2-2	TRBV3-1	TGTGCCAGCAGCCAAGACTGGCGAGGACGGGCCGGGGAGCTGTTTTTT	CASSQDWRGRAGELFF
many	TRBD2	TRBJ2-2	TRBV7-6	TGTGCCAGCAGCCCGGACCTACTAGCGGGAGGTCCAGGGGAGCTGTTTTTT	CASSPDLLAGGPGELFF
many	TRBD1	TRBJ1-4	TRBV12-3/TRBV12-4	TGTGCCAGCAGTTTAAGTAACAGGGGCGGGAGGGAAAAACTGTTTTTT	CASSLSNRGGREKLFF
few	-	TRBJ1-4	TRBV20-1	TGCAGTGCTAGAGTAAGGGCAGATTGGGAAAAACTGTTTTTT	CSARVRADWEKLFF
-	TRBD2	TRBJ2-3	TRBV27	TGTGCCAGCAGTAAACGACTAGCCAGTAGCACAGATACGCAGTATTTT	CASSKRLASSTDTQYF
many	-	TRBJ1-5	TRBV7-2	TGTGCCAGCAGCTTAGTGGAGGGGCAGCCCCAGCATTTT	CASSLVEGQPQHF
many	-	TRBJ2-1	TRBV20-1	TGCAGTGCTAGAGGGACGAGGGGAAATGAGCAGTTCTTC	CSARGTRGNEQFF
few	TRBD1	TRBJ2-2	TRBV9	TGTGCCAGCAGCCCGGGTTTAGGACAGGGGAACACCGGGGAGCTGTTTTTT	CASSPGLGQGNTGELFF
many	-	TRBJ2-4	TRBV12-3/TRBV12-4	TGTGCCAGCAGTTTCGATACCCGCGACATTCAGTACTTC	CASSFDTRDIQYF
-	TRBD1	TRBJ2-1	TRBV7-2	TGTGCCAGCAGCTTTTGGGGACAGGGGAGCAATGAGCAGTTCTTC	CASSFWGQGSNEQFF
-	-	TRBJ1-1	TRBV28	TGTGCCAGCAGTTCAGCAGATTCAGGGTGGAAGATTTTCTTT	CASSSADSGWKIFF
few	-	TRBJ1-5	TRBV2	TGTGCCAGCAGTGAAGGGTTCCGGGGAGTCGGCAATCAGCCCCAGCATTTT	CASSEGFRGVGNQPQHF
many	-	TRBJ2-3	TRBV5-1	TGCGCCAGCAGCTTGGGAGAGGTGTTGCATACGCAGTATTTT	CASSLGEVLHTQYF
many	-	TRBJ1-3	TRBV7-2	TGTGCCAGCAGCCCCTCCGGGGCGTCTGGAAACACCATATATTTT	CASSPSGASGNTIYF
-	TRBD1	TRBJ1-5	TRBV15	TGTGCCACCAGCAGAGCGGGACAGTTCAATCAGCCCCAGCATTTT	CATSRAGQFNQPQHF
many	-	TRBJ1-1	TRBV7-2	TGTGCCAGCAGCTCCGGGACTGAAGCTTTCTTT	CASSSGTEAFF
few	-	TRBJ2-2	TRBV18	TGTGCCAGCTCACCACAACAGACGAACACCGGGGAGCTGTTTTTT	CASSPQQTNTGELFF
-	TRBD2	TRBJ2-1	TRBV10-3	TGTGCCACCGCTACCCCCGGGACTAGCAAGAAGAGCTCCTACAATGAGCAGTTCTTC	CATATPGTSKKSSYNEQFF
-	TRBD1	TRBJ1-1	TRBV6-2/TRBV6-3	TGTGCCGGTAGAGGACAGGGTGGGCCTGAAGCTTTCTTT	CAGRGQGGPEAFF
few	-	TRBJ2-5	TRBV12-3/TRBV12-4	TGTGCCAGCAGTCCCGGGGAATGGGCAGACGGAGAGACCCAGTACTTC	CASSPGEWADGETQYF
many	-	TRBJ1-2	TRBV20-1	TGCAGTGCTAGGCCCGACAAGCAGCAGTTCTATGGCTACACCTTC	CSARPDKQQFYGYTF
few	-	TRBJ2-3	TRBV2	TGTGCCAGCAGTGAGACGGCAGATACGCAGTATTTT	CASSETADTQYF
-	-	TRBJ2-1	TRBV5-1	TGCGCCAGCAGCGTGGGCGGCATATACAATAAGCAGTTCTTC	CASSVGGIYNKQFF
few	-	TRBJ2-3	TRBV7-2	TGTGCAGTTACTCTAGGGCCAACAGATACGCAGTATTTT	CAVTLGPTDTQYF
many	-	TRBJ2-5	TRBV5-1	TGCGCCAGCAGCTTGGGCAGGGCACAAGAGACCCAGTACTTC	CASSLGRAQETQYF
-	-	TRBJ2-7	TRBV15	TGTGCCACCAGCAGAGGACAGAGAGACTCCTACGAGCAGTACTTC	CATSRGQRDSYEQYF
few	-	TRBJ1-5	TRBV19	TGTGCCACCTGTGGACCTAATCCCGATCAGCCCCAGCATTTT	CATCGPNPDQPQHF
few	-	TRBJ1-1	TRBV7-9	TGTGCCAGCAGTACCTTTGAAGCTTTCTTT	CASSTFEAFF
few	-	TRBJ1-5	TRBV6-5	TGTGCCAGCTTCCCTCCCCGTCTTTCTGAGGGACCGAGTCCGTGGGGCAATCAGCCCCAGCATTTT	CASFPPRLSEGPSPWGNQPQHF
many	TRBD2	TRBJ2-1	TRBV7-2	TGTGCCAGCAGCTCGACTAGCGGGGGGCACAATGAGCAGTTCTTC	CASSSTSGGHNEQFF
few	-	TRBJ2-3	TRBV9	TGTGCCAGCAGCGTAGGAGGGGTCCCAGATACGCAGTATTTT	CASSVGGVPDTQYF
-	-	TRBJ2-3	TRBV9	TGTGCCAGCAGCCCCAGCGGTATGGATACGCAGTATTTT	CASSPSGMDTQYF
-	-	TRBJ2-1	TRBV6-5	TGTGCCAGCAGTTACGTGGAGGGGGAGACCTACAATGAGCAGTTCTTC	CASSYVEGETYNEQFF
-	-	TRBJ1-6	TRBV7-2	TGTGCCAGCAGCTTAGAGTCAGGGCGTCGCGGTTCACCCCTCCACTTT	CASSLESGRRGSPLHF
many	TRBD2	TRBJ2-1	TRBV4-2	TGTGCCAGCAGCCAAGTGTCTTCGGCTAGCGGGAGTTTTAACAATGAGCAGTTCTTC	CASSQVSSASGSFNNEQFF
-	-	TRBJ2-7	TRBV20-1	TGCAGTGCTAGTTCAGGGCACTACGAGCAGTACTTC	CSASSGHYEQYF
few	-	TRBJ1-6	TRBV4-3	TGCGCCAGCAGCCAAACCCCAGGCGGCAATTCACCCCTCCACTTT	CASSQTPGGNSPLHF
few	-	TRBJ2-1	TRBV29-1	TGCAGCGGTCAGGGCGTGGAGCAGTTCTTC	CSGQGVEQFF
-	TRBD2	TRBJ2-1	TRBV20-1	TGCAGTGCCGAGGGCCGTAGCGGGAGGGCCAATGAGCAGTTCTTC	CSAEGRSGRANEQFF